The present T cell receptor beta chain was sequenced within a study of human T cells and chemical hapten exposure (dated by TCRdb to 2020 to 2022). With respect to the entire study: For sensitization, 2% DPC in acetone was applied to a 2 cm by 2 cm area of upper inner arm skin. Throughout the roughly 24-week study period, patients were also given weekly therapeutic DPC doses on the scalp. Patch testing was performed on the upper back with Finn chambers containing 0.01% DPC, and the patch tests were scored after 6 days according to International Contact Dermatitis Research Group standards. The patient cohort, mostly female, included alopecia areata with under or over 50% scalp involvement, alopecia totalis and alopecia universalis. Libraries were combined into a pool for sequencing, and differences in TCR yield between samples came mainly from small differences in library volumes within the pool. In alopecia patients, the study followed how the peripheral blood TCR repertoire changed in vivo over primary and secondary sensitization to diphenylcyclopropenone (DPC), a hapten. Patient blood was sampled pre-sensitization (week 0) and at 2, 6 and about 24 weeks after DPC sensitization. Nearly 30 alopecia patients provided blood for TCR sequencing at one to four time points (pre-sensitization, 2, 6 and 24 weeks).

The method was RACE. The sequencing machine was a NextSeq 500. Library preparation attached unique molecular identifiers to individual cDNA molecules for quantitative, reproducible TCR counting. Each blood RNA sample was used to sequence both TCR alpha and TCR beta chains. In the source study's methods: A median of roughly 99,000 TCRs per sample was observed, with a range of 23,224 to 690,600. The Decombinator software suite was used to annotate V, J and CDR3 in the TCR reads. For PS versus PT1 abundance plots, all samples were subsampled to the same number of TCRs (28,000). TCRs were defined as expanded if absent before sensitization and observed at least eight times at the 2-week time point. TCRdb applied fastp at Q25 and MiXCR to the public reads, then kept only in-frame beta chains. Each CDR3 protein appears once, grouped with its most common genes and DNA. The V and J calls were determined by TCRdb, not by the authors. Here the sample has about 380,000 distinct CDR3 sequences; roughly 4.8% occur a single time. The ten largest clones add up to around 2.3% of the sample.

Unmatched junction bases come to 5, with V trimmed by 2 bases and J by 5 bases. The CDR3 runs 13 amino acids, cysteine and phenylalanine included. Only the CDR3 DNA is retained, 39 bases long and in frame from the first base. CDR1 and CDR2, looked up from the germline V gene (reference sequence), are GTSNPN and SVGIG. The paper's findings and limits, for the study overall: Because all patients had alopecia, a presumed autoimmune disease, the immune response of the patients might differ from that of healthy individuals. After repeated subsampling, the strength of the expansion versus patch-test correlation and the threshold at which it became significant changed. Patch test score was positively correlated with the number of PT1 expanded TCRs, with significance at thresholds 8, 16 and 32 but not at 4. No change with DPC sensitization was found in the number of TCRs above 1 in 1000 frequency, and no evidence of global repertoire structure alterations was found. Significantly more large CDR3 similarity clusters were formed by expanded TCRs than by pre-sensitization or healthy control sets, consistent with antigen-driven responses.

This clonotype was recorded at least ten times. No cognate antigen has been identified for it. One base away there is no much larger clone; base qualities are not given. Interpreted using the paper, the time point label stands for: patch test 1, 2 weeks after DPC sensitization. According to the study, the label for this sample's treatment or condition signals: therapeutic diphenylcyclopropenone sensitization with weekly scalp DPC. At each patch-test visit, blood was drawn before the patch test was applied. To be eligible, patients had to be aged 18 to 70, diagnosed with alopecia and judged suitable for DPC therapy, while pregnant patients were excluded. Total RNA was extracted from unfractionated whole blood collected in Tempus Blood RNA tubes.

The V gene is TRBV30 and the J gene is TRBJ2-7; a stretch of 8 junction bases matches TRBD1. The TCR was taken from a woman in her forties or fifties with alopecia areata. Some clones in this sample may be carry-over from other donors' samples. Sequencing was performed on whole blood, taken in connection with sensitization to the hapten diphenylcyclopropenone (DPC). CDR3 sequence: CAWSSGGRNEQYF. Read as DNA, the sequence is TGTGCCTGGAGTTCAGGGGGCAGGAACGAGCAGTACTTC.